This T cell receptor (beta chain) was captured in a study of blood T cell repertoires in COVID-19. On the study more broadly: The origin of the acute and convalescent COVID-19 samples was the United States, Italy and Spain. Sources were T cells, B-cell-depleted T cells, or PBMCs; the material itself was cDNA or gDNA.

With 5 bases removed from V and 1 base from J, the gap between germline ends came to 24 bases. The CDR3 extends over 18 amino acids. Generated by immunoSEQ multiplex PCR, the TCRdb table keeps only in-frame clones and is missing some. Among 200,000 to 250,000 clones, around 83% were seen once, and the ten largest hold about 1%. The sample taken for sequencing was peripheral blood. The chain carries TRBV5-3 and TRBJ1-1; D unclear. TRBV5-3 has ORF status, its function being uncertain. This TCR was sampled from a man aged 35 to 55 with acute or convalescent COVID-19. This CDR3 reads CARRAYRGNGCKNTEAFF. Here the CDR3 DNA reads TGTGCCAGAAGGGCCTATCGGGGAAACGGGTGCAAGAACACTGAAGCTTTCTTT.